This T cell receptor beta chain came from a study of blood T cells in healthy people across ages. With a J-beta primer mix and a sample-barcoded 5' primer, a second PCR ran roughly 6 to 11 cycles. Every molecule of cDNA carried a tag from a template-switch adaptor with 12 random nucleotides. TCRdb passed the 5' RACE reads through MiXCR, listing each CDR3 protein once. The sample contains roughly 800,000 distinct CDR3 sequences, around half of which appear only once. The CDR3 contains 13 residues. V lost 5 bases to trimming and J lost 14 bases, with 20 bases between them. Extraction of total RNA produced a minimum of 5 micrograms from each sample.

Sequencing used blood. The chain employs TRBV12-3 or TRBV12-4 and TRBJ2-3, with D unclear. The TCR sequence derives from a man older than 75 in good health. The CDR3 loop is CASSVRGRRYAYF. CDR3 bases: TGTGCCAGCAGTGTCCGAGGACGCAGATACGCGTATTTT.